Following are 21 T cell receptor beta chains from one sample sequenced in a study of shared T cell receptors in the human thymus. Assay: immunoSEQ multiplex PCR; the TCRdb copy retains only in-frame clones and omits some. This table holds about 730,000 clones, 70% to 90% found once. The same specimen was also included in a second study, on human thymus T cells.

Sequenced material: thymocytes. The source of these receptors is a girl under three years old with a congenital heart defect.

The gene calls are TRBV11-2 and TRBJ1-1, with D possibly TRBD1 on 5 matching bases. Per the germline V gene, CDR1 is SGHAT and CDR2 is FQNNGV. V lost 8 bases and J 4 bases, leaving 14 bases between the germline ends. CDR3 length: 13 amino acids. CDR3 coding DNA: TGTGCCAGCGTCCCTCCCGGGGGCACTGAAGCTTTCTTT. It is translated as CASVPPGGTEAFF.

The V call is TRBV2, the J call TRBJ1-3, with D perhaps matching TRBD1 (5 bases). With 10 bases removed from V and 4 bases from J, the gap between germline ends came to 17 bases. The CDR3 totals 14 residues. Germline V lookup: CDR1 SNHLY, CDR2 FYNNEI. CDR3 in DNA: TGTGCCACTCCCGGGGGGGACCAAGGAAACACCATATATTTT. Its translation: CATPGGDQGNTIYF.

V is TRBV4-3 and J is TRBJ1-2, with D perhaps matching TRBD1 (5 bases). This CDR3 spans 16 amino acids. The germline gives CDR1 LGHNA, CDR2 YSLEER. Trimming left V 0 bases short and J 3 bases short, with 14 bases between. The CDR3 region is CASSQDKGRVDYGYTF. The CDR3 region has the DNA TGCGCCAGCAGCCAAGACAAGGGCAGGGTGGACTATGGCTACACCTTC.

In its sample, this clone was seen once. This chain uses TRBV14 with TRBJ2-1, with TRBD2 matching over 8 bases. The V gene end was trimmed by 0 bases and the J gene end by 8 bases; junction bases not matched to a gene: 12. This CDR3 comprises 17 residues. Looked up from germline, CDR1 is SGHDN and CDR2 is FVKESK. This chain's CDR3 is CASSQDRPAGVCDEQFF. The CDR3 DNA follows: TGTGCCAGCAGCCAAGATCGCCCAGCGGGGGTATGCGATGAGCAGTTCTTC.

The V call is TRBV5-6, the J call TRBJ1-1; 7 nucleotides align to TRBD1. Trimming at V came to 4 bases and at J to 0 bases, leaving 12 bases not matched to a gene. Germline V gene data show CDR1 as SGHDT and CDR2 as YYEEEE. This CDR3 has 17 residues. CDR3 amino acids: CASSRNSGTELNTEAFF. The CDR3 DNA reads TGTGCCAGCAGCCGAAACTCCGGGACAGAGTTGAACACTGAAGCTTTCTTT.

The chain joins TRBV7-9 to TRBJ1-1; 12 bases align to TRBD1. V shed 4 bases and J 5 bases; nucleotides not matched to a gene: 11. The CDR3 runs 17 residues. Germline V gene sequence: CDR1 SEHNR, CDR2 FQNEAQ (reference sequence). CDR3 in DNA: TGTGCCAGCAGCTCCGTCCCGGGACAGGGGGCGAGGACTGAAGCTTTCTTT. Protein sequence: CASSSVPGQGARTEAFF.

The V gene is TRBV4-1, the J gene TRBJ1-2, with 8 bases that match TRBD1. This CDR3 is 18 amino acids long. Germline CDR1 is MGHRA and CDR2 is YSYEKL. Trimming took 1 base from V and 3 from J; bases not matched to a gene: 13. DNA of the CDR3: TGCGCCAGCAGCCAAGGAGGGGCAGGGGGCCAGAGTGACTATGGCTACACCTTC. Translating gives CASSQGGAGGQSDYGYTF.

The chain links TRBV4-2 to TRBJ1-3; no firm D call. Between the trimmed V and J ends, which lost 1 base and 3 bases, there was a span of 7 bases. Per the germline V gene, CDR1 is LGHNA and CDR2 is YNFKEQ. This CDR3 has 14 residues. The CDR3 DNA reads as TGTGCCAGCAGCCAAGTGGGCTTTGGAAACACCATATATTTT. Protein product: CASSQVGFGNTIYF.

The chain employs TRBV2 and TRBJ1-4; D not resolved. This CDR3 contains 14 residues. Trimming cost V 4 bases and J 2 bases, with 8 bases left between them. Germline loops: CDR1 SNHLY, CDR2 FYNNEI. The CDR3 sequence is CASSVYSTNEKLFF. The CDR3 DNA is TGTGCCAGCAGTGTCTACAGCACTAATGAAAAACTGTTTTTT.

The rearrangement uses TRBV19 and TRBJ1-6; perhaps TRBD1 as D (5 bases). The CDR3 contains 17 residues. The germline CDR1 and CDR2 sequences are LNHDA and SQIVND (reference sequence). Trimming cost V 5 bases and J 0 bases, with 14 bases left between them. In DNA, the CDR3 is TGTGCCAGTAGTCCGATGACAGAGTCCTCCTATAATTCACCCCTCCACTTT. It translates to CASSPMTESSYNSPLHF.

The chain uses TRBV7-6 and TRBJ1-2; 8 nucleotides match TRBD1. The V gene's germline CDR1 is SGHVS and CDR2 FNYEAQ. V lost 5 bases, J lost 6 bases, and 11 bases stayed unmatched. The CDR3 consists of 15 residues. The CDR3, as DNA: TGTGCCAGCAGCCAAGGACAGGGAAAACGAAATGGCTACACCTTC. It yields the protein CASSQGQGKRNGYTF. The full variable domain, in which reference TRBV7-6 and TRBJ1-2 provide the parts outside the CDR3, is GAGVSQSPRYKVTKRGQDVALRCDPISGHVSLYWYRQALGQGPEFLTYFNYEAQQDKSGLPNDRFSAERPEGSISTLTIQRTEQRDSAMYRCASSQGQGKRNGYTFGSGTRLTVV.

V usage is TRBV28 and J usage is TRBJ1-2, with 7 bases fitting TRBD1. This CDR3 is built from 16 residues. CDR1 is MDHEN and CDR2 is SYDVKM in the germline V gene. Unmatched junction bases numbered 17, after V lost 6 bases and J lost 7 bases. The DNA for the CDR3 is TGTGCCAGCAGCCGTCAGAGGGGGCGTCGGTTTTTTGGCTACACCTTC. It translates to CASSRQRGRRFFGYTF.

This clone has just a few counts. The chain uses TRBV25-1 and TRBJ2-5; 8 nucleotides agree with TRBD2. J was trimmed by 5 bases and V by 3 bases; bases with no gene match: 17. In germline, CDR1 is MGHDK, CDR2 SYGVNS. CDR3 length equals 18 residues. The CDR3 reads CASSEWGAGGRSRETQYF. As DNA, the CDR3 is TGTGCCAGCAGTGAGTGGGGGGCGGGGGGCCGTTCCCGGGAGACCCAGTACTTC.

This clone was seen a single time. The chain joins TRBV2 to TRBJ1-5, with D unresolved. Germline loops: CDR1 SNHLY, CDR2 FYNNEI. The CDR3 has 16 amino acids. The V gene lost 6 bases and the J gene lost 2 bases, with 17 bases spanning the gap. The CDR3 region is CASSHSFIGRNQPQHF. The CDR3 DNA reads TGTGCCAGCAGCCATTCATTCATTGGGCGCAATCAGCCCCAGCATTTT.

This clone was detected only a few times. The sample contains more than one DNA sequence encoding this CDR3. The genes are TRBV25-1 and TRBJ2-1; D gene uncertain. The ends were cut back, 1 base at V and 4 bases at J, with 5 bases in the middle. In germline, CDR1 is MGHDK, CDR2 SYGVNS. The CDR3 has 13 residues. The CDR3 bases are TGTGCCAGCAGTGAATCCGGGTACAATGAGCAGTTCTTC. It is translated as CASSESGYNEQFF.

The V call is TRBV7-9, the J call TRBJ2-1, with TRBD1 matching over 7 bases. This CDR3 spans 15 amino acids. Germline CDR1 and CDR2: SEHNR and FQNEAQ (reference sequence). J lost 4 bases, V lost 2 bases, and 5 bases had no gene match. This chain's CDR3 is CASSLTGARYNEQFF. DNA for the CDR3: TGTGCCAGCAGCTTAACAGGGGCGCGGTACAATGAGCAGTTCTTC. Supplemented by reference TRBV7-9 and TRBJ2-1, the full variable domain reads DTGVSQNPRHKITKRGQNVTFRCDPISEHNRLYWYRQTLGQGPEFLTYFQNEAQLEKSRLLSDRFSAERPKGSFSTLEIQRTEQGDSAMYLCASSLTGARYNEQFFGPGTRLTVL.

V gene TRBV13 combines with J gene TRBJ1-1; D ambiguous. The CDR3 loop spans 14 amino acids. V lost 0 bases to trimming and J lost 1 base, with 6 bases between them. CDR1 is PRHDT, CDR2 FYEKMQ, per germline (reference sequence). CDR3 region: CASSLGRPNTEAFF. In nucleotides, the CDR3 is TGTGCCAGCAGCTTAGGCAGGCCGAACACTGAAGCTTTCTTT.

The chain carries TRBV5-8 and TRBJ1-1; possible D gene TRBD1, 6 bases. Per germline, CDR1 SGHTS and CDR2 YDEGEE. The germline V and J ends were trimmed by 5 bases and 5 bases, with 16 bases remaining between them. CDR3 length: 14 amino acids. CDR3 in DNA: TGTGCCAGCAGAGAAAACAGGGTGGGAACTGAAGCTTTCTTT. Amino acids: CASRENRVGTEAFF.

This clone is a singleton in its sample. The J gene is TRBJ1-2, the V gene TRBV30; TRBD1 matches at 8 bases. Germline V gene data show CDR1 as GTSNPN and CDR2 as SVGIG (reference sequence). V lost 0 bases to trimming and J lost 3 bases; unmatched junction nucleotides: 18. The CDR3 length is 19 residues. CDR3 coding DNA: TGTGCCTGGAGTGTCGACAAGGACAGGGAAAGGCGTTGGTACTATGGCTACACCTTC. Translated, it gives CAWSVDKDRERRWYYGYTF.

This chain links TRBV7-3 with TRBJ2-1; D might be TRBD1 (6 bases). Germline CDR1 and CDR2: SGHTA and FQGTGA. V lost 1 base and J 2 bases, leaving 12 bases between the germline ends. There are 16 residues in the CDR3. The CDR3 loop reads CASSLKARGPYNEQFF. As DNA, the CDR3 is TGTGCCAGCAGCTTAAAAGCCAGGGGACCCTACAATGAGCAGTTCTTC.

The V and J genes are TRBV15 and TRBJ1-1, with a possible D match to TRBD1 (5 bases). CDR3 length: 17 amino acids. Trimming took 0 bases from V and 0 from J, leaving 14 bases between them. The germline gives CDR1 LNHNV, CDR2 YYDKDF (reference sequence). The CDR3 reads CATSRDRRGTLNTEAFF. DNA for the CDR3: TGTGCCACCAGCAGAGATCGGCGGGGGACGCTGAACACTGAAGCTTTCTTT. The full variable domain, its missing parts supplied by reference TRBV15 and TRBJ1-1, is DAMVIQNPRYQVTQFGKPVTLSCSQTLNHNVMYWYQQKSSQAPKLLFHYYDKDFNNEADTPDNFQSRRPNTSFCFLDIRSPGLGDTAMYLCATSRDRRGTLNTEAFFGQGTRLTVV.